A selection of T cell receptor beta chains follows, all from one sample in a study of Ad26.COV2.S vaccination and SARS-CoV-2 variants. Here immunoSEQ multiplex PCR was the method, and the copy in TCRdb shows in-frame clones only, minus some. The sample carries roughly 380,000 clones, approximately 81% recorded once. The sample was peripheral blood, taken in a trial of Ad26.COV2.S vaccine versus placebo. These receptors came from a person aged 18-60 years who received the Ad26.COV2.S COVID-19 vaccine or a placebo. The CDR3 runs from the conserved cysteine through the conserved F or W.

>13|TRBV2|TRBJ1-4
CASSRTGNEKLFF
>13|TRBV11-2|TRBJ1-1
CASSVIMNTEAFF
>14|TRBV7-9|TRBJ2-7
CASSFDGSGREQYF
>16|TRBV4-1|TRBJ2-2
CASSQDVWASTGELFF
>14|TRBV6-4|TRBJ2-1
CASSADRVDNEQFF
>14|TRBV13|TRBJ2-7
CASSLWTGGVEQYF
>14|TRBV7-9|TRBJ2-7
CASSTPRGGYEQYF
>13|TRBV5-6|TRBJ2-7
CASSEAGRYEQYF
>17|TRBV6-1|TRBJ2-7
CASSEAAGGPPHAEQYF
>14|TRBV10-3|TRBJ2-3
CAISVGGSTDTQYF
>15|TRBV27|TRBJ1-4
CASSPYPTGGEKLFF
>15|TRBV19|TRBJ1-1
CASSIRDREDTEAFF
>15|TRBV5-1|TRBJ2-3
CASSLWTSGMDTQYF
>14|TRBV7-2|TRBJ2-7
CASSWTSGSYEQYF
>17|TRBV19|TRBJ2-2
CASSIWGGAANTGELFF
>13|TRBV7-2|TRBJ1-5
CASATGFAQPQHF
>16|TRBV4-1|TRBJ1-6
CASSQIPGQGDSPLHF
>12|TRBV3-1/TRBV3-2|TRBJ2-3
CASSPPGETQYF
>13|TRBV6-2/TRBV6-3|TRBJ1-3
CASSSRTANTIYF
>12|TRBV21-1|TRBJ1-5
CASSPGNQPQHF
>15|TRBV7-2|TRBJ2-3
CASSSSRDRADTQYF
>15|TRBV6-5|TRBJ1-1
CASSYLGEGTTEAFF
>14|TRBV6-4|TRBJ2-1
CASSGGGSWNEQFF
>14|TRBV6-2/TRBV6-3|TRBJ1-1
CASSRGDLVTEAFF
>14|TRBV19|TRBJ2-3
CASSKPFSTDTQYF
>13|TRBV18|TRBJ1-1
CASSPFGRTEAFF
>14|TRBV9|TRBJ1-3
CASSVPGSGNTIYF
>12|TRBV12-3/TRBV12-4|TRBJ1-2
CASSLGLTGYTF
>19|TRBV28|TRBJ1-1
CASSLGVRSFLSMNTEAFF
>14|TRBV29-1|TRBJ2-1
CSVEVHRSYNEQFF
>11|TRBV12-3/TRBV12-4|TRBJ2-7
CASSEAYEQYF
>16|TRBV9|TRBJ2-1
CASSGRLAGDQNEQFF